The 21 T cell receptor beta chains in this list originate from one sample, sequenced in a study of cytomegalovirus exposure and HLA in healthy donors. Amplification used 60 Vbeta primers and 13 Jbeta primers. Clones were read by immunoSEQ multiplex PCR, and TCRdb kept only the in-frame ones, dropping some. The sample yields about 180,000 clones, around 76% seen once. The specimen sequenced was PBMCs. All receptors derive from a woman aged 25-40 years in good health and CMV-seropositive.

The rearrangement joins TRBV27 to TRBJ2-7; tentative D call: TRBD2 (6 bases). This CDR3 region has 13 residues. Germline lookup yields CDR1 MNHEY and CDR2 SMNVEV (reference sequence). V lost 2 bases and J 5 bases, leaving 10 bases between the germline ends. The CDR3 here is CASSLRGMHEQYF. CDR3 DNA: TGTGCCAGCAGTTTACGGGGGATGCACGAGCAGTACTTC.

The chain combines TRBV5-4 with TRBJ2-3; TRBD2 aligns across 9 bases. The CDR3 contains 16 residues. CDR1 is SGHNT, CDR2 YYREEE, per germline (reference sequence). The ends lost 4 bases at V and 0 bases at J; junction bases unmatched: 6. The CDR3 loop reads CASSARLAASTDTQYF. The CDR3 DNA reads as TGTGCCAGCAGCGCCCGACTAGCGGCGAGCACAGATACGCAGTATTTT.

J is TRBJ2-1 and V is TRBV18; 9 nucleotides agree with TRBD1. The CDR3 runs 14 residues. V was clipped by 4 bases and J by 8 bases; unmatched bases: 6. CDR1 and CDR2 (germline): KGHSH, LQKENI. CDR3 in amino acids: CASSLTGQGDEQFF. The CDR3 region has the DNA TGTGCCAGCTCACTCACGGGACAGGGCGATGAGCAGTTCTTC.

The J gene is TRBJ1-2, the V gene TRBV7-9; 7 bases agree with TRBD1. V lost 4 bases and J lost 5; bases outside the gene matches: 4. Germline V gene data show CDR1 as SEHNR and CDR2 as FQNEAQ (reference sequence). CDR3 size: 13 residues. CDR3 bases: TGTGCCAGCAGCTCGGGACAGCGTTATGGCTACACCTTC. Protein sequence: CASSSGQRYGYTF.

CDR3 loop: CSVSGAGNTIYF. The DNA for the CDR3 is TGCAGCGTATCGGGGGCTGGAAACACCATATATTTT. The gene calls are TRBV29-1 and TRBJ1-3; tentative D call: TRBD1 (5 bases). Germline V lookup: CDR1 SQVTM, CDR2 ANQGSEA. V was cut by 6 bases and J by 2 bases, with 8 bases left in between. This CDR3 region has 12 residues.

The rearrangement links TRBV7-2 to TRBJ2-3, with D possibly matching TRBD2 (6 bases). CDR1 is SGHTA and CDR2 is FQGNSA in the germline V gene. The CDR3 loop spans 15 amino acids. The V end lost 1 base, the J end lost 2 bases, and 10 bases lay between the germline ends. The CDR3 region is CASSLDTSFTDTQYF. Here the CDR3 DNA reads TGTGCCAGCAGCTTAGACACTAGCTTCACAGATACGCAGTATTTT. The full variable domain, its missing parts supplied by reference TRBV7-2 and TRBJ2-3, is GAGVSQSPSNKVTEKGKDVELRCDPISGHTALYWYRQSLGQGLEFLIYFQGNSAPDKSGLPSDRFSAERTGGSVSTLTIQRTQQEDSAVYLCASSLDTSFTDTQYFGPGTRLTVL.

This CDR3 reads CASSPGQGKTYEQYF. The CDR3 region has the DNA TGTGCCAGCTCCCCCGGACAGGGGAAAACCTACGAGCAGTACTTC. The chain is built from TRBV18 and TRBJ2-7, with 9 bases fitting TRBD1. The CDR3 loop spans 15 amino acids. CDR1 and CDR2 (germline): KGHSH, LQKENI. V trimming: 6 bases; J trimming: 2 bases; junction bases outside the gene matches: 8. Using reference TRBV18 and TRBJ2-7 for the parts outside the CDR3, the full variable domain is NAGVMQNPRHLVRRRGQEARLRCSPMKGHSHVYWYRQLPEEGLKFMVYLQKENIIDESGMPKERFSAEFPKEGPSILRIQQVVRGDSAAYFCASSPGQGKTYEQYFGPGTRLTVT.

V is TRBV9 and J is TRBJ2-2; TRBD1 aligns across 7 bases. The CDR3 totals 16 residues. V gave up 5 bases and J gave up 5 bases; unmatched junction bases: 12. The germline V gene has CDR1 SGDLS and CDR2 YYNGEE. The CDR3 spells CASRRAGQEGTGELFF. CDR3 nucleotides: TGTGCCAGCAGAAGAGCAGGACAGGAAGGAACCGGGGAGCTGTTTTTT.

The rearrangement uses TRBV7-8 and TRBJ2-3; D remains unclear. CDR3 length: 12 residues. Germline CDR1 is SGHVS and CDR2 is FQNEAQ. Trimming took off 2 bases at V and 9 bases at J, with 9 bases between the two ends. The CDR3 is CASSLSDGTQYF. The CDR3 coding sequence is TGTGCCAGCAGCTTATCTGACGGGACGCAGTATTTT.

This chain joins TRBV7-2 and TRBJ1-1; D might be TRBD1 (6 bases). V was cut by 1 base and J by 4 bases, with 10 bases left in between. Germline CDR1 is SGHTA and CDR2 is FQGNSA. This CDR3 has 14 residues. The CDR3 bases are TGTGCCAGCAGCTTAGACAGGGCGGCCACTGAAGCTTTCTTT. Encoded protein: CASSLDRAATEAFF.

The chain couples TRBV4-1 to TRBJ1-4; TRBD1 agrees at 11 bases. This CDR3 is built from 15 residues. Germline V lookup: CDR1 MGHRA, CDR2 YSYEKL. With V trimmed by 1 base and J by 8 bases, 3 bases remained unmatched. The CDR3 DNA reads as TGCGCCAGCAGCCAAGTGGGGACAGGGGGGGAAAAACTGTTTTTT. Translation gives CASSQVGTGGEKLFF.

The sample holds one count of this clone. The sample contains more than one DNA sequence encoding this CDR3. The CDR3 nucleotides read TGCGCCAGCAGCTGGTTGGCGGGGGGGAGTAATGAGCAGTTCTTC. Translating it yields CASSWLAGGSNEQFF. This chain connects TRBV5-1 to TRBJ2-1, with TRBD2 matching over 9 bases. The CDR3 sequence is 15 residues long. Germline values: CDR1 SGHRS, CDR2 YFSETQ. J was trimmed by 7 bases and V by 3 bases; bases with no gene match: 8.

This chain links TRBV4-3 with TRBJ2-3; 9 nucleotides agree with TRBD2. V gave up 3 bases and J gave up 0 bases; unmatched junction bases: 1. CDR1 LGHNA and CDR2 YSLEER come from the germline V gene. The CDR3 spans 15 residues. CDR3 bases: TGCGCCAGCAGCCAGGGGACTAGCAGCACAGATACGCAGTATTTT. Translated, it gives CASSQGTSSTDTQYF.

The chain links TRBV10-1 to TRBJ2-5; 7 nucleotides agree with TRBD2. J was trimmed by 3 bases and V by 3 bases; bases with no gene match: 7. CDR1 and CDR2 from the germline V gene are WNHNN and SYGVQD (reference sequence). The CDR3 runs 15 residues. CDR3 residues: CASSEGTSEEETQYF. CDR3 nucleotide sequence: TGCGCCAGCAGTGAAGGTACTAGCGAAGAAGAGACCCAGTACTTC.

This clone occurred once. The CDR3 DNA follows: TGTGCCAGCAGCTTCCAGGGGGCGGAGGAGACCCAGTACTTC. The encoded protein is CASSFQGAEETQYF. The J gene is TRBJ2-5, the V gene TRBV7-2; 8 bases fit TRBD1. From germline, CDR1 is SGHTA and CDR2 FQGNSA. Germline trimming cut 3 bases from V and 5 bases from J; bases unmatched to any gene: 5. This CDR3 contains 14 residues.

This chain connects TRBV9 to TRBJ2-2; 11 nucleotides line up with TRBD2. Germline V gives CDR1 SGDLS, CDR2 YYNGEE. The J segment lost 2 bases and the V segment lost 3 bases, leaving 6 bases of the junction unmatched. The CDR3 has 17 residues. This CDR3 reads CASSATSGGPNTGELFF. The CDR3 DNA follows: TGTGCCAGCAGCGCAACTAGCGGGGGACCTAACACCGGGGAGCTGTTTTTT.

The chain uses TRBV7-2 and TRBJ2-5; TRBD1 aligns across 10 bases. With 2 bases clipped from V and 3 bases from J, the junction kept 3 bases outside the gene matches. Looked up from germline, CDR1 is SGHTA and CDR2 is FQGNSA. The CDR3 totals 15 residues. The DNA of the CDR3 is TGTGCCAGCAGCTTATTTGGGACAGGGGAAGAGACCCAGTACTTC. It is translated as CASSLFGTGEETQYF. Drawing the rest from reference TRBV7-2 and TRBJ2-5, the complete variable domain is GAGVSQSPSNKVTEKGKDVELRCDPISGHTALYWYRQSLGQGLEFLIYFQGNSAPDKSGLPSDRFSAERTGGSVSTLTIQRTQQEDSAVYLCASSLFGTGEETQYFGPGTRLLVL.

The J gene is TRBJ2-2, the V gene TRBV9, with D perhaps TRBD1 (5 bases). CDR1 and CDR2 (germline): SGDLS, YYNGEE. This CDR3 region has 16 residues. V shed 2 bases and J shed 1 base, with 12 bases lying between them. The CDR3, as DNA: TGTGCCAGCAGCGTCCAGGGAAGTAAGAACACCGGGGAGCTGTTTTTT. Translation gives CASSVQGSKNTGELFF.

The chain uses TRBV9 and TRBJ2-1, with 9 bases aligning to TRBD2. Germline trimming cut 3 bases from V and 1 base from J; bases unmatched to any gene: 5. The germline gives CDR1 SGDLS, CDR2 YYNGEE. The CDR3 sequence is 16 residues long. CDR3 residues: CASSAPSGVSYNEQFF. The CDR3 nucleotides read TGTGCCAGCAGCGCCCCTAGCGGGGTTTCCTACAATGAGCAGTTCTTC.

The rearrangement uses TRBV5-6 and TRBJ1-2; possibly TRBD1 for D (6 bases). The CDR3 totals 14 residues. Germline CDR1 is SGHDT and CDR2 is YYEEEE. Trimming took 6 bases from V and 7 from J, leaving 19 bases between them. The CDR3 sequence is CASTLYQGGGGYTF. The CDR3 DNA is TGTGCCAGCACCCTCTACCAAGGGGGGGGTGGCTACACCTTC.

As concerns this clone: The junction does not match germline at one end; this may be a read error. This chain connects TRBV7-9 to TRBJ1-2; 8 positions agree with TRBD1. The germline CDR1 and CDR2 sequences are SEHNR and FQNEAQ (reference sequence). CDR3 length equals 14 residues. CDR3 in DNA: TGCGCCAGCAGCGCCCGGACAGGGAAAGGAGGCTACACCTTC. Translating it yields CASSARTGKGGYTF.